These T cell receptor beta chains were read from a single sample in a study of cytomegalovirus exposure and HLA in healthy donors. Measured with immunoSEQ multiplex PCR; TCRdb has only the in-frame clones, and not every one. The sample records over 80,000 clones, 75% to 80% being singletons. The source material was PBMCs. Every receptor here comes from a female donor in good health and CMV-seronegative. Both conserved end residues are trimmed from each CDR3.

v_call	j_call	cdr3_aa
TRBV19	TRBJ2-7	ASSIVGETYEQY
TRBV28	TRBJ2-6	ASSRQGIPSGANVLT
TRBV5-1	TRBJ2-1	ASSLAGLAGAGNEQF
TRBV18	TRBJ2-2	ASSPTFSSAGELF
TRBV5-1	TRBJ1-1	ASSLISRVNTEAF
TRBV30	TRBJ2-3	AWSGVARDTQY
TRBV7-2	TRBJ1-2	ASSSPDRAGGYT
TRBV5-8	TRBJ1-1	ASSFELNTEAF
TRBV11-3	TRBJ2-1	ASSYDSGWSYNEQF
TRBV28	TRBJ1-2	ASTILANYGYT
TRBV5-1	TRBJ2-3	ASSLKERETPDTQY
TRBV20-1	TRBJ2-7	SARELTGEG
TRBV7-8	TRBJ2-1	ASSIQGATYNEQF
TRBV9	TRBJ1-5	ASSVGAAPNQPQH
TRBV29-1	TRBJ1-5	SVAQGRDQPQH
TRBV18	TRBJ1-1	ASSLRTGGIEAF
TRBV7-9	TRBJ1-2	ASSPPGSVWTDGYT
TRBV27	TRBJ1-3	ASSVTGSGNTIY
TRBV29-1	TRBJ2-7	SVADYQTYEQY
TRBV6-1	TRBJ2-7	ASSTASRAYEQY
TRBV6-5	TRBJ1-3	ASSYITSSGNTIY
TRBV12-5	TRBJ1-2	ASGLYSGRRDGYT
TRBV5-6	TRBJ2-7	ASSLVVGDYEQY
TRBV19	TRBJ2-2	ASSIQGANTGELF
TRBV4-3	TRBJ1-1	ASSQVVSGGRTEAF
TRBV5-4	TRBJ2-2	ASSLDLAGVNTGELF
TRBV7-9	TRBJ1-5	ASSSGDRGINQPQH
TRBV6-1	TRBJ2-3	ASSPGEGTTDTQY
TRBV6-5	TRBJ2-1	ASSSSLSINEQF
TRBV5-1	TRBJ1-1	ASSPPSQGSRTEAF
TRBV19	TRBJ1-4	ASSTGQGRGEKLF
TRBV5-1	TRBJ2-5	ASSPTSGVNQETQY
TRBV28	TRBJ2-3	ASSLGGGEPSTQY
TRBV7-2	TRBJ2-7	ASSAGQGRIYEQY
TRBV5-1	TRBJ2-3	ASSPVADTQY
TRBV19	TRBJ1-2	ASSIDRQGNYGYT
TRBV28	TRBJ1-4	ASSPPHGTGSEKLF
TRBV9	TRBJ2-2	ASSPLAGELF
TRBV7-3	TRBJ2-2	ASSLSGTTGELF
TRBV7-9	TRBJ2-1	ASSPRTSGLSYNEQF
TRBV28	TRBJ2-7	ASTAGRLNEQY
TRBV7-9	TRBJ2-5	ASSLREGGKTQY
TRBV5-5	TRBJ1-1	ASSPLPLTNTEAF
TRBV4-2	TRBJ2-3	ASSQDTLAGEPTDTQY
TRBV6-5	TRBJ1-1	ASSYPKGTAD
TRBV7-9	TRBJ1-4	ASSSQGGAGEKLF
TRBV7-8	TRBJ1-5	ASSSRGQPQH
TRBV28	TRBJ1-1	ASRREAGNTEAF
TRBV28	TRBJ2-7	ASSKGIWLGRTALGFEQY
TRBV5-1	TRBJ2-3	ASSLFGVEDTQY
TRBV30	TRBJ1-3	AWSLTPGNTIY
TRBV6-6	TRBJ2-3	ASSYAGDTQY
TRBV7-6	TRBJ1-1	ASSLDREGNTEAF
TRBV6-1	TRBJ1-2	ASSRDRGLVYT
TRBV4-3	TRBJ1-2	ASSQQGGYGYT
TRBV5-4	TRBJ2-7	ASSSGGPQNEQY
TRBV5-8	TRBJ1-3	ASSRRGSGNTIY
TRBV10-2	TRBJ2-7	ASNPSGDEQY
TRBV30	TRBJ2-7	AWSVRQGAVEQY